This T cell receptor beta chain comes out of a study of blood T cell repertoires in COVID-19. Across the study: The United States, Italy and Spain provided the acute and convalescent COVID-19 samples. PBMCs, B-cell-depleted T cells, or T cells provided the cDNA or gDNA that made up the material.

Germline CDR1 is SGDLS and CDR2 is YYNGEE. V trimming: 4 bases; J trimming: 7 bases; junction bases outside the gene matches: 13. The CDR3 runs 16 residues. The Seattle patients, enrolled during active infection, were followed longitudinally. In the original workflow: Amplified reference gene primers provided the basis for estimating nucleated cell counts. The method was immunoSEQ multiplex PCR; TCRdb's version includes in-frame clones alone and lacks a portion of them. Clone size and V and J calls were adopted from that table, with D and trimming inferred from the DNA. There are 300,000 to 400,000 clones in the sample; about 89% occur only once, and about 6.9% lies in the top ten.

The material sequenced was peripheral blood. This receptor was taken from a woman between 45 and 65 years old with COVID-19, enrolled during active disease. This chain links TRBV9 with TRBJ1-3, with TRBD1 identical over 8 bases. The CDR3 sequence is CASSPGDRGARNTIYF. CDR3 coding DNA: TGTGCCAGCAGCCCTGGAGACAGGGGTGCTAGGAACACCATATATTTT.